These T cell receptor beta chains were read from a single sample in a study of vaccination and CD4 T cells after COVID-19. These receptors lack a known antigen. TCRdb independently ran MiXCR on the PCR reads; one entry per CDR3 protein. The table lists hundreds of distinct CDR3 sequences, roughly 8% of them singletons. Sequences were obtained from CD4+ T cells from blood, cultured in vitro. All receptors come from a human donor in good health. CDR3s leave out the opening cysteine and the closing phenylalanine or tryptophan.

ASSRTSGGLTDTQY	TRBJ2-3	TRBV7-3
ASTGTTFGGELF	TRBJ2-2	TRBV2
ASSLGPAYSYGYT	TRBJ1-2	TRBV27
ASSGGGASFNTQY	TRBJ2-3	TRBV4-3
ASSRQPAGLNYGYT	TRBJ1-2	TRBV19
AATKTSFISYNEQF	TRBJ2-1	TRBV2
ASSPTLSSDYTDTQY	TRBJ2-3	TRBV5-4
ASSPRSGVGYT	TRBJ1-2	TRBV18
ASSRGEPSHIQY	TRBJ2-4	TRBV5-6
ASNVANTGELF	TRBJ2-2	TRBV5-6
ASSEAGFEQY	TRBJ2-7	TRBV6-1
ASSIRTPGVDHKPQH	TRBJ1-5	TRBV19
ASSHRGVDNQPQH	TRBJ1-5	TRBV6-2/TRBV6-3
SATVPSPGNTEAF	TRBJ1-1	TRBV20-1
ASSLARPGTHEQY	TRBJ2-7	TRBV5-1
ASSPFWGDEQF	TRBJ2-1	TRBV2
ASSLLGQGNTEAF	TRBJ1-1	TRBV19
ATSRRLAGGGDTQY	TRBJ2-3	TRBV15
ASSIMDRQPLH	TRBJ1-6	TRBV11-2
ASSSPGVSGNTIY	TRBJ1-3	TRBV28
ASSRDREEQF	TRBJ2-1	TRBV5-1
SARDRADGSPLH	TRBJ1-6	TRBV20-1
ASSERETGYQPQH	TRBJ1-5	TRBV6-1
ASSRWTGLNYGYT	TRBJ1-2	TRBV28
ASRQGSYNSPLH	TRBJ1-6	TRBV25-1
ASSIDHLNIQY	TRBJ2-4	TRBV19
ASSQDLLGRHREVEQY	TRBJ2-7	TRBV14
SVLIGQGNNSPLH	TRBJ1-6	TRBV29-1
ASSGTGMKNIQY	TRBJ2-4	TRBV28
ASSIDRVSGNTIY	TRBJ1-3	TRBV19
SVRSGNQPQH	TRBJ1-5	TRBV20-1